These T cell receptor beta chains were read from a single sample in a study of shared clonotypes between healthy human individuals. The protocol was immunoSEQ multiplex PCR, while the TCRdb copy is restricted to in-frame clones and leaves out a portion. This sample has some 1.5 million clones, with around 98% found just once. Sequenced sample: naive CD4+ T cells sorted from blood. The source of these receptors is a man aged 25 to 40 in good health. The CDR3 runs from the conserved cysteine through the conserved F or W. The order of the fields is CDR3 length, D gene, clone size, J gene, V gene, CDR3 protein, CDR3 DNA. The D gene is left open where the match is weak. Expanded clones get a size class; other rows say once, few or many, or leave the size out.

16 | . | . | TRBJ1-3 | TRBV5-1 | CASSLAQTSSGNTIYF | TGCGCCAGCAGCTTGGCTCAGACGAGCTCTGGAAACACCATATATTTT
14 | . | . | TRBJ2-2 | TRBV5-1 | CASSLERLSGELFF | TGCGCCAGCAGCTTGGAGCGTCTATCCGGGGAGCTGTTTTTT
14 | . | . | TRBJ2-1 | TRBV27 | CASSLSGRDNEQFF | TGTGCCAGCAGTTTATCCGGAAGGGACAATGAGCAGTTCTTC
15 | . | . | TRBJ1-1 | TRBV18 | CASSPPNLGNTEAFF | TGTGCCAGCTCACCACCGAACCTGGGGAACACTGAAGCTTTCTTT
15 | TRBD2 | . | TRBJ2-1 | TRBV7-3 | CASSLTGTKYNEQFF | TGTGCCAGCAGCCTAACCGGGACTAAGTACAATGAGCAGTTCTTC
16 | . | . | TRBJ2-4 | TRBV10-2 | CASSDRRMTPGNIQYF | TGCGCCAGCAGTGACAGGCGAATGACACCAGGAAACATTCAGTACTTC
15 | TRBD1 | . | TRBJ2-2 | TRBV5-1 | CASSRTGGAPGELFF | TGCGCCAGCAGCAGGACAGGGGGCGCCCCCGGGGAGCTGTTTTTT
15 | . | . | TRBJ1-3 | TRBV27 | CASSSRQPSGNTIYF | TGTGCCAGCAGCTCTAGACAGCCCTCTGGAAACACCATATATTTT
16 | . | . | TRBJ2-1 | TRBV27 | CASSPRTSSSYNEQFF | TGTGCCAGCAGTCCACGGACTTCTAGCTCCTACAATGAGCAGTTCTTC
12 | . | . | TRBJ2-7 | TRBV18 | CASSPLGDEQYF | TGTGCCAGCTCACCACTCGGGGACGAGCAGTACTTC
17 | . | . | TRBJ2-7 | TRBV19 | CASSIRAPGRQAYEQYF | TGTGCCAGTAGTATTCGGGCCCCCGGGCGCCAAGCCTACGAGCAGTACTTC
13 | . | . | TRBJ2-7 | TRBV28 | CASTPGRSAEQYF | TGTGCCAGCACCCCAGGGAGGTCGGCCGAGCAGTACTTC
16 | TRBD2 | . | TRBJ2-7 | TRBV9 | CASSVGSSSGIYEQYF | TGTGCCAGCAGCGTAGGGTCATCTAGCGGGATCTACGAGCAGTACTTC
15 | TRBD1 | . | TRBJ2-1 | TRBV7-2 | CASSPTGGTYNEQFF | TGTGCCAGCAGCCCGACAGGGGGGACCTACAATGAGCAGTTCTTC
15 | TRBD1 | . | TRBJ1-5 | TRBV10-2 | CASSLAGTGVQPQHF | TGCGCCAGTTCATTAGCCGGGACAGGGGTTCAGCCCCAGCATTTT
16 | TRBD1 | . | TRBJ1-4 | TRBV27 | CASSARRDRTNEKLFF | TGTGCCAGCAGTGCCCGCCGGGACAGAACTAATGAAAAACTGTTTTTT
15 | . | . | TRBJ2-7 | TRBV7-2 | CASSLTLVPLDEQYF | TGTGCCAGCAGCTTAACCCTAGTCCCCCTTGACGAGCAGTACTTC
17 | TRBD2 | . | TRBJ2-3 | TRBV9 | CASSGTLSGTGSYTQYF | TGTGCCAGCAGCGGGACCCTTAGCGGGACCGGTAGTTATACGCAGTATTTT
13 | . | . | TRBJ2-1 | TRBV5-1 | CASSLAFDNEQFF | TGCGCCAGCAGCTTGGCGTTCGACAATGAGCAGTTCTTC
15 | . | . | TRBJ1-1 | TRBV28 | CASSSSTGLNTEAFF | TGTGCCAGCAGTTCGTCTACAGGGTTGAACACTGAAGCTTTCTTT
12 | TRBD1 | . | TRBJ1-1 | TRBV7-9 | CASSRTGTEAFF | TGTGCCAGCAGCCGGACAGGGACTGAAGCTTTCTTT
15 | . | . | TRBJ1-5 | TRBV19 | CASSMVSGAQQPQHF | TGTGCCAGTAGTATGGTATCGGGTGCCCAACAGCCCCAGCATTTT
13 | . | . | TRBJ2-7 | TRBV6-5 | CASRRTGPYEQYF | TGTGCCAGCCGTCGTACAGGGCCCTACGAGCAGTACTTC
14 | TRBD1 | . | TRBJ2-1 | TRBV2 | CASTSQGQGNEQFF | TGTGCCAGTACATCACAGGGACAGGGTAATGAGCAGTTCTTC
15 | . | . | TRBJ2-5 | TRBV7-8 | CASSSEAGSQETQYF | TGTGCCAGCAGCTCCGAGGCGGGGTCTCAAGAGACCCAGTACTTC
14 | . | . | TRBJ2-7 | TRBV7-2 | CASSKQGDSYEQYF | TGTGCCAGCAGCAAACAGGGAGACTCCTACGAGCAGTACTTC
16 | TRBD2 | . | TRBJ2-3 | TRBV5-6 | CASSRSGRGRTDTQYF | TGTGCCAGCAGCCGTTCAGGGAGGGGTCGGACAGATACGCAGTATTTT
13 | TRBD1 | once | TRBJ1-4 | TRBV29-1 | CSVSRGLGEKLFF | TGCAGCGTCAGCAGGGGGCTGGGTGAAAAACTGTTTTTT
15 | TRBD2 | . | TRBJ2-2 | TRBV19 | CASSTSGTNTGELFF | TGTGCCAGTAGTACTAGCGGGACGAACACCGGGGAGCTGTTTTTT